Reported below is one T cell receptor (beta chain). The antigen is undetermined. The CDR3 consists of 14 residues. This specimen comes from a study of cytomegalovirus exposure and HLA in healthy donors. General study results and limits: As confirmed in vitro, three CMV-associated chains were specific for CMV antigens.

The PCR contained 60 Vbeta and 13 Jbeta primers. Sequencing used immunoSEQ multiplex PCR; TCRdb keeps in-frame clones, though not all of them. The repertoire holds around 150,000 clones, with around 84% as singletons. Sequencing used PBMCs. The gene calls are TRBV21-1 and TRBJ1-5. TRBV21-1 is listed as a pseudogene. The source of this sequence is a boy aged 2 to 10 in good health and CMV-seronegative. The CDR3 nucleotides are TGTGCCAGCAGCATCTGTCCCCCGGATCAGCCCCAGCATTTT. Its protein is CASSICPPDQPQHF.